The 3 T cell receptor beta chains given below trace back to one sample, sequenced in a study of CD8+ T cells in alopecia areata. In each case, RNA was isolated and then reverse transcribed into cDNA as the sequencing template. The data were produced by immunoSEQ multiplex PCR, yet TCRdb's version contains in-frame clones alone and is incomplete. This table has fewer than 100,000 clones, around 55% appearing once. Treatment reported: oral pan-JAK inhibitor, 5-10 mg twice daily. Source: CD8+ T cells sorted from blood, taken at week 4, from a patient treated with tofacitinib. The receptors originated from a human donor with alopecia areata.

J is TRBJ2-7 and V is TRBV7-2, with no clear D. The CDR3 is 12 amino acids. Germline V gene sequence: CDR1 SGHTA, CDR2 FQGNSA. V shed 3 bases and J shed 3 bases, with 6 bases lying between them. CDR3 loop: CASSFSGYEQYF. In DNA, the CDR3 is TGTGCCAGCAGCTTCTCGGGCTACGAGCAGTACTTC.

This clone was seen a handful of times. The rearrangement uses TRBV11-2 and TRBJ2-7, with D hard to call. This CDR3 spans 13 amino acids. Germline CDR1 is SGHAT and CDR2 is FQNNGV. Trimming stripped 2 bases from V and 1 base from J, with 6 bases between. CDR3 residues: CASSLWSSYEQYF. In DNA, the CDR3 is TGTGCCAGCAGCTTATGGTCTTCCTACGAGCAGTACTTC. Full variable domain (rest looked up from reference TRBV11-2 and TRBJ2-7): EAGVAQSPRYKIIEKRQSVAFWCNPISGHATLYWYQQILGQGPKLLIQFQNNGVVDDSQLPKDRFSAERLKGVDSTLKIQPAKLEDSAVYLCASSLWSSYEQYFGPGTRLTVT.

This clone was seen a handful of times. The chain couples TRBV27 to TRBJ2-7, with D uncertain. V was cut by 6 bases and J by 6 bases, with 15 bases left in between. CDR3 size: 13 residues. Germline assignment: CDR1 MNHEY and CDR2 SMNVEV (reference sequence). CDR3 protein: CASSPPFGPEQYF. The CDR3 coding sequence is TGTGCCAGCAGCCCACCATTCGGGCCCGAGCAGTACTTC.